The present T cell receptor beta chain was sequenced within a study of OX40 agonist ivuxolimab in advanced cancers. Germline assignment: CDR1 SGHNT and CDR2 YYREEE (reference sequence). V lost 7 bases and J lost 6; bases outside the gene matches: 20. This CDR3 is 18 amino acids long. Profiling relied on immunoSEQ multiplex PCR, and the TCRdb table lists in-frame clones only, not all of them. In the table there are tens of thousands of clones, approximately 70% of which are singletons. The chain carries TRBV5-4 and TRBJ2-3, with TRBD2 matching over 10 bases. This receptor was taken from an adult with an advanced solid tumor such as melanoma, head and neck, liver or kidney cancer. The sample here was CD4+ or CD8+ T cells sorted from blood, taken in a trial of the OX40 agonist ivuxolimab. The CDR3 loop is CASDGRVFSGGVPDTQYF. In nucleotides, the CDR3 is TGTGCCAGCGATGGGCGGGTCTTCAGCGGGGGGGTCCCCGATACGCAGTATTTT.